This record concerns one T cell receptor (beta chain) sequence. Its antigen is unidentified. The data stem from a study of Ad26.COV2.S vaccination and SARS-CoV-2 variants. Overall study findings and caveats: Participants given vaccine showed non-spike TCR breadth similar to that of placebo recipients. Vaccinees displayed broader spike-specific TCR repertoires than placebo recipients. Researchers cautioned that TCR breadth and depth analyses may have underestimated total T cell responses. The authors reported substantial breadth in spike-specific CD8+ and CD4+ T cell responses after vaccination.

Method: immunoSEQ multiplex PCR; TCRdb's copy keeps in-frame clones and lacks some. The sample lists around 370,000 clones, 92% occurring once. The CDR3 has 15 residues. Deletions cut 0 bases from V and 4 bases from J, with 13 bases between. In germline, CDR1 is SGDLS, CDR2 YYNGEE. The starting material was peripheral blood, obtained after recovery from COVID-19. This receptor was obtained from a human donor who had recovered from COVID-19. This chain connects TRBV9 to TRBJ1-2; D call uncertain. CDR3 nucleotides: TGTGCCAGCAGCGTAGAGACTGACTTCAGCTATGGCTACACCTTC. Encoded protein: CASSVETDFSYGYTF.